A selection of T cell receptor beta chains follows, all from one sample in a study of blood T cell repertoires in COVID-19. Data came from immunoSEQ multiplex PCR; TCRdb stores just in-frame clones and leaves some out. The sample shows approximately 77,000 clones, 70% to 90% of them seen only once. Sample: peripheral blood. Receptors were obtained from a man aged 45-65 years with active COVID-19. The CDR3 runs from the conserved cysteine through the conserved F or W. The D gene is left open where the match is weak. The size entry is marked missing in some rows and otherwise reads once, few, many or a size class.

V	D	J	size	DNA	CDR3
TRBV6-6	TRBD1	TRBJ1-2	.	TGTGCCAGCAGCCTCGGGACAGGGGGGGATGGCTACACCTTC	CASSLGTGGDGYTF
TRBV6-4	TRBD2	TRBJ2-3	few	TGTGCCAGCAGTGACTCGAGCGGGGGCACAGATACGCAGTATTTT	CASSDSSGGTDTQYF
TRBV6-4	TRBD1	TRBJ2-3	.	TGTGCCAGCAGCCCGGGAACAGGGGGCACAGATACGCAGTATTTT	CASSPGTGGTDTQYF
TRBV7-6	TRBD1	TRBJ2-2	.	TGTGCCAGCAGCCCCGGAGGCGGGGGACAGGGTATTCGCGGGGAGCTGTTTTTT	CASSPGGGGQGIRGELFF
TRBV23-1	.	TRBJ1-4	.	TGCGCCAGCAGTCGGGGGGGGCAGTGTGAAAAACTGTTTTTT	CASSRGGQCEKLFF
TRBV27	.	TRBJ1-1	.	TGTGCCAGCAGTTTAAAGGAGTTTCGATTAGGTCGAACTGAAGCTTTCTTT	CASSLKEFRLGRTEAFF
TRBV18	.	TRBJ2-1	.	TGTGCCAGCTCACCGGGAGCCACCTACAATGAGCAGTTCTTC	CASSPGATYNEQFF
TRBV11-2	.	TRBJ2-2	.	TGTGCCAGCAGAACAATAAAAAAAGGGACTAACACCGGGGAGCTGTTTTTT	CASRTIKKGTNTGELFF
TRBV4-2	TRBD2	TRBJ2-5	.	TGTGCCAGCAGCCAAGACCCCGGGGGGGAGACCCAGTACTTC	CASSQDPGGETQYF
TRBV29-1	TRBD2	TRBJ2-3	.	TGCAGCGCCGAGCGGGGAACAGATACGCAGTATTTT	CSAERGTDTQYF
TRBV6-5	TRBD1	TRBJ1-6	.	TGTGCCAGCAGTTACGTCCGGACAGGGGGTGGATTGGCCCTCCACTTT	CASSYVRTGGGLALHF
TRBV10-3	.	TRBJ1-1	.	TGTGCCATCAGTACCCGGGGGGAGCAGAACACTGAAGCTTTCTTT	CAISTRGEQNTEAFF
TRBV6-5	TRBD1	TRBJ2-2	.	TGTGCCAGCAGATACTCCGGGACAGCCACCGGGGAGCTGTTTTTT	CASRYSGTATGELFF
TRBV6-2/TRBV6-3	TRBD1	TRBJ1-2	once	TGTGCCAGCAGTCGAGGACGGACAGGGAACTATGGCTACACCTTC	CASSRGRTGNYGYTF